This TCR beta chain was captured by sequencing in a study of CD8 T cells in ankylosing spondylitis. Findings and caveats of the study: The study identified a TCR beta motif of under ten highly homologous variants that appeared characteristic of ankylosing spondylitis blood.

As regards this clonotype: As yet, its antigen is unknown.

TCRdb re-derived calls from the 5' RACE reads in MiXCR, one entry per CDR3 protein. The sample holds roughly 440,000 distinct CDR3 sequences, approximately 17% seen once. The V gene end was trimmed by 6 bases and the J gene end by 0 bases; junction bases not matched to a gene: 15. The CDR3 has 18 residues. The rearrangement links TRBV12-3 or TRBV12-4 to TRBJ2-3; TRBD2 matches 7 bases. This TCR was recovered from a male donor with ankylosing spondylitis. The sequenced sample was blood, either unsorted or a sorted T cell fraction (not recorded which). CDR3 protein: CASSQGYFWTSSTDTQYF. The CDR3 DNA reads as TGTGCCAGCAGCCAAGGATATTTTTGGACTAGTAGCACAGATACGCAGTATTTT.